A single sample gave rise to the 17 T cell receptor beta chains below, sequenced in a study of beta chain features in type 1 diabetes. Every bit of the isolated RNA underwent reverse transcription, so sequencing read expressed TCRB transcripts. This table comes from immunoSEQ multiplex PCR, and its TCRdb copy is limited to in-frame clones, with some not included. The sample lists hundreds of thousands of clones; about 15% were seen once. The sample consisted of naive CD4+ T cells from blood. The source of these receptors is a man aged 25 to 45 in good health.

CDR3 DNA: TGTGCCAGCAGCTCACAAGACAGGCTCTCCTACGAGCAGTACTTC. Translated, it gives CASSSQDRLSYEQYF. The rearrangement joins TRBV7-2 to TRBJ2-7; TRBD1 is a possible D gene (6 bases). The CDR3 spans 15 residues. V was cut by 4 bases and J by 0 bases, with 13 bases left in between. The germline V gene has CDR1 SGHTA and CDR2 FQGNSA.

The chain combines TRBV25-1 with TRBJ2-1; 7 bases align to TRBD2. The CDR3 loop spans 13 amino acids. From germline, CDR1 is MGHDK and CDR2 SYGVNS. Trimming at V came to 2 bases and at J to 8 bases, leaving 3 bases not matched to a gene. The CDR3 reads CASSEEGRDEQFF. The CDR3 DNA sequence: TGTGCCAGCAGTGAAGAGGGGAGGGATGAGCAGTTCTTC.

The chain uses TRBV25-1 and TRBJ1-5; D remains ambiguous. The CDR3 is 12 amino acids. Trimming left V 3 bases short and J 6 bases short, with 6 bases between. Germline lookup yields CDR1 MGHDK and CDR2 SYGVNS. This CDR3 is CASSEKGQPQHF. The CDR3, as DNA: TGTGCCAGCAGTGAGAAAGGTCAGCCCCAGCATTTT.

This chain joins TRBV12-5 and TRBJ2-3, with a tentative D call TRBD2 (6 bases). The CDR3 runs 17 residues. Trimming shortened V by 1 base and J by 5 bases, and 19 bases separated the two germline ends. Germline CDR1 reads LGHNT; CDR2 reads FRNRAP. CDR3 sequence reads: CASGLALRLAWVDTQYF. CDR3 in DNA: TGTGCTAGTGGTTTGGCACTCCGGCTAGCGTGGGTAGATACGCAGTATTTT.

This clone was picked up a small number of times. This chain connects TRBV5-6 to TRBJ2-3, with D maybe TRBD1 (6 bases). V was shortened by 1 base and J by 3 bases, with 21 bases between the two germline ends. The CDR3 consists of 18 residues. CDR1 SGHDT and CDR2 YYEEEE come from the germline V gene. CDR3 coding DNA: TGTGCCAGCAGCTTGCTCTTGTACAGGGAGTTGTGGACAGATACGCAGTATTTT. Protein: CASSLLLYRELWTDTQYF.

This sequence joins TRBV25-1 and TRBJ2-7; D remains ambiguous. Germline lookup yields CDR1 MGHDK and CDR2 SYGVNS. Trimming removed 5 bases at V and 1 base at J, with 15 bases between. This CDR3 contains 15 residues. CDR3 coding DNA: TGTGCCAGCAGTCCCTACAGTGTTTCGTCCTACGAGCAGTACTTC. Protein: CASSPYSVSSYEQYF.

This clone was counted only a few times. The CDR3 DNA sequence: TGCAGCGTTCGGATATGGGAAGGACAGACCTACGAGCAGTACTTC. This gives the protein CSVRIWEGQTYEQYF. This rearrangement joins TRBV29-1 to TRBJ2-7; TRBD1 is a possible D gene (6 bases). CDR3 size: 15 residues. Germline CDR1 SQVTM, CDR2 ANQGSEA. Trimming stripped 5 bases from V and 2 bases from J, with 19 bases between.

The V gene is TRBV27, the J gene TRBJ1-1; no firm D call. There are 13 residues in the CDR3. Germline CDR1 and CDR2: MNHEY and SMNVEV (reference sequence). Trimming stripped 8 bases from V and 1 base from J, with 11 bases between. CDR3 DNA: TGTGCCAGCTCGTACAATCGGAACACTGAAGCTTTCTTT. It codes for CASSYNRNTEAFF.

This clone was picked up many times. The chain recombines TRBV10-3 with TRBJ2-3; unclear D gene. The germline gives CDR1 ENHRY, CDR2 SYGVKD. Between the trimmed V and J ends, which lost 3 bases and 0 bases, there was a span of 10 bases. This CDR3 comprises 15 residues. CDR3 sequence (DNA): TGTGCCATCAGTGATATTAGCAGTAGCACAGATACGCAGTATTTT. This translates into CAISDISSSTDTQYF.

This sequence joins TRBV19 and TRBJ2-3; 7 bases match TRBD2. With V trimmed by 4 bases and J by 2 bases, 9 bases remained unmatched. Germline V gene data show CDR1 as LNHDA and CDR2 as SQIVND (reference sequence). This CDR3 spans 16 amino acids. The DNA for the CDR3 is TGTGCCAGTAGTACGGGCGGGAGTCTAAACACAGATACGCAGTATTTT. It specifies CASSTGGSLNTDTQYF. Combining the CDR3 with reference TRBV19 and TRBJ2-3 gives the whole variable domain DGGITQSPKYLFRKEGQNVTLSCEQNLNHDAMYWYRQDPGQGLRLIYYSQIVNDFQKGDIAEGYSVSREKKESFPLTVTSAQKNPTAFYLCASSTGGSLNTDTQYFGPGTRLTVL.

This clone turned up a few times. The gene calls are TRBV30 and TRBJ1-3; D gene ambiguous. Per the germline V gene, CDR1 is GTSNPN and CDR2 is SVGIG (reference sequence). The CDR3 runs 19 residues. V lost 3 bases and J 4 bases, leaving 28 bases between the germline ends. CDR3 bases: TGTGCCTGGAGCATGATTTACGGCGTACGCGGGAGCCAAGGAAACACCATATATTTT. Protein product: CAWSMIYGVRGSQGNTIYF.

This chain joins TRBV19 and TRBJ2-5; D uncertain. The CDR3 consists of 15 residues. CDR1 LNHDA and CDR2 SQIVND come from the germline V gene (reference sequence). Trimming took off 2 bases at V and 2 bases at J, with 12 bases between the two ends. CDR3 DNA sequence: TGTGCCAGTAGTATATTACGCGGCACACAAGAGACCCAGTACTTC. This gives the protein CASSILRGTQETQYF.

This clone was recorded many times. This CDR3 is also generated by other DNA sequences in the sample. J is TRBJ2-1 and V is TRBV18; D is uncertain. Trimming shortened V by 3 bases and J by 7 bases, and 7 bases separated the two germline ends. CDR3 size: 12 residues. Germline V CDR1 and CDR2: KGHSH, LQKENI. CDR3 residues: CASSPKGNEQFF. The CDR3 DNA sequence: TGTGCCAGCTCACCCAAAGGGAATGAGCAGTTCTTC.

Note on this clone: One end of the junction does not line up with germline, which may come from a read error. The J gene is TRBJ2-1, the V gene TRBV7-2; 10 bases agree with TRBD2. The CDR3 is 16 residues long. The V gene's germline CDR1 is SGHTA and CDR2 FQGNSA. Written as DNA, the CDR3 is TGCGCCAGCAGCCAAGATGTCGCTAGCGGGAGAGGTGAGCAGTTCTTC. This gives the protein CASSQDVASGRGEQFF.

The chain links TRBV6-5 to TRBJ2-7; 7 positions match TRBD2. Germline lookup yields CDR1 MNHEY and CDR2 SVGAGI. Trimming cost V 1 base and J 4 bases; bases outside gene matches: 7. CDR3 length equals 15 residues. CDR3: CASSYLASGNYEQYF. DNA of the CDR3: TGTGCCAGCAGTTACTTGGCTAGCGGAAATTACGAGCAGTACTTC.

The chain recombines TRBV29-1 with TRBJ1-2, with D unresolved. The CDR3 length is 12 residues. CDR1 and CDR2 from the germline V gene are SQVTM and ANQGSEA. V lost 0 bases to trimming and J lost 7 bases, with 9 bases between them. The CDR3 DNA is TGCAGCGTTGAAGAACGTGATGCTGGCTACACCTTC. Translated: CSVEERDAGYTF.

This chain connects TRBV4-3 to TRBJ2-3, with 8 bases matching TRBD2. Unmatched junction bases numbered 11, after V lost 1 base and J lost 5 bases. CDR1 and CDR2 (germline): LGHNA, YSLEER. This CDR3 is 17 amino acids long. The CDR3 region is CASSQGQQRGRLDTQYF. Here the CDR3 DNA reads TGCGCCAGCAGCCAAGGCCAGCAGCGGGGGAGGCTAGATACGCAGTATTTT.